Below are 24 T cell receptor beta chains sequenced from a single sample in a study of blood T cells in healthy people across ages. The second PCR ran roughly 6 to 11 cycles with a sample-barcoded 5' primer and J-beta primers. TCRdb passed the 5' RACE reads through MiXCR, listing each CDR3 protein once. The table lists about 1.7 million distinct CDR3 sequences, roughly 28% of them singletons. Sequencing was done on a sample of blood. The source is a woman aged 30 to 39 in good health.

This clonotype turned up a few times. This sequence joins TRBV25-1 and TRBJ2-2; 10 bases agree with TRBD1. Trimming removed 4 bases from V and 3 bases from J; junction bases left unmatched: 2. The CDR3 length is 15 residues. The germline V gene has CDR1 MGHDK and CDR2 SYGVNS. CDR3: CASSGQGAHTGELFF. DNA of the CDR3: TGTGCCAGCAGTGGACAGGGGGCGCACACCGGGGAGCTGTTTTTT.

With regard to this clonotype: At one end, the junction sequence differs from germline, possibly due to a read error. V gene TRBV7-2 combines with J gene TRBJ2-5; 7 bases map to TRBD1. The CDR3 is 15 residues long. Looked up from germline, CDR1 is SGHTA and CDR2 is FQGNSA. Written as DNA, the CDR3 is TGTGCCAGCAGCTTAGGCAGAGGGGGCTTGAAGACTCAGTACTTC. Protein sequence: CASSLGRGGLKTQYF.

This chain connects TRBV6-6 to TRBJ2-7; 10 bases agree with TRBD1. Trimming took 8 bases from V and 5 from J; bases not matched to a gene: 12. This CDR3 has 15 amino acids. Germline V gene sequence: CDR1 MNHNY, CDR2 SVGAGI (reference sequence). The CDR3 protein is CASGPSGTGDHEQYF. In nucleotides, the CDR3 is TGTGCCAGCGGACCTTCCGGGACAGGGGACCACGAGCAGTACTTC.

This clonotype was seen many times. The chain's CDR3 is CASSSRLPGANVLTF. In DNA, the CDR3 is TGTGCCAGCAGTTCCCGGTTACCTGGGGCCAACGTCCTGACTTTC. This chain connects TRBV6-5 to TRBJ2-6; D remains unclear. Germline CDR1 and CDR2: MNHEY and SVGAGI. Trimming removed 4 bases from V and 2 bases from J, with 9 bases in between. The CDR3 is 15 residues long.

This clonotype was observed many times. The genes are TRBV7-9 and TRBJ2-1, with TRBD2 matching over 10 bases. CDR3 length: 17 residues. V lost 5 bases and J lost 7; bases outside the gene matches: 14. The germline V gene encodes CDR1 SEHNR and CDR2 FQNEAQ (reference sequence). This CDR3 is CASSPVSGRAGANEQFF. DNA of the CDR3: TGTGCCAGCAGCCCAGTGAGCGGGAGGGCCGGAGCGAATGAGCAGTTCTTC.

The chain combines TRBV7-2 with TRBJ2-3; D remains ambiguous. Trimming pared 9 bases from V and 2 bases from J, leaving 18 bases between. CDR1 and CDR2 from the germline V gene are SGHTA and FQGNSA. This CDR3 has 15 amino acids. For the CDR3, the DNA is TGTGCCAGTTGGCCCAGCCTCGGCTCCACAGATACGCAGTATTTT. Its translation: CASWPSLGSTDTQYF.

The CDR3 loop is CASSFGQLDLNEQFF. CDR3 bases: TGTGCCAGCAGCTTCGGACAGTTGGACTTGAATGAGCAGTTCTTC. The J gene is TRBJ2-1, the V gene TRBV7-9, with D perhaps TRBD1 (6 bases). Germline V gives CDR1 SEHNR, CDR2 FQNEAQ (reference sequence). The V and J ends lost 3 bases and 7 bases respectively, with 16 bases between them. CDR3 length: 15 residues.

There are many counts of this clonotype. This chain joins TRBV15 and TRBJ2-7, with D tentatively TRBD2 (6 bases). The CDR3 covers 14 residues. Trimming took off 2 bases at V and 4 bases at J, with 12 bases between the two ends. Germline lookup yields CDR1 LNHNV and CDR2 YYDKDF (reference sequence). The CDR3 nucleotides are TGTGCCACCAGCAGAACCCAGGCGGGATACGAGCAGTACTTC. Protein product: CATSRTQAGYEQYF.

The chain has TRBV24-1 and TRBJ2-4, with 8 bases matching TRBD1. Per the germline V gene, CDR1 is KGHDR and CDR2 is SFDVKD. This CDR3 has 16 residues. The trim removed 4 bases at V and 6 bases at J, leaving 10 bases unmatched. CDR3 DNA sequence: TGTGCCACCAGTGAATCCGGGACAGGTTGGTCAAACATTCAGTACTTC. Protein sequence: CATSESGTGWSNIQYF.

This clonotype has more than one count but fewer than ten. The rearrangement uses TRBV24-1 and TRBJ1-1, with D hard to call. The germline CDR1 and CDR2 sequences are KGHDR and SFDVKD. V gave up 1 base and J gave up 4 bases, with 9 bases separating them. The CDR3 runs 14 residues. CDR3 sequence reads: CATSDFNRPTEAFF. The CDR3 nucleotides read TGTGCCACCAGTGATTTCAACAGACCCACTGAAGCTTTCTTT.

The chain links TRBV2 to TRBJ2-3; D not resolved. V was pared by 9 bases and J by 4 bases, with 14 bases between. The CDR3 sequence is 13 residues long. CDR1 is SNHLY and CDR2 is FYNNEI in the germline V gene. CDR3 DNA: TGTGCCAGTCCCAGTCAAACGGCAGATACGCAGTATTTT. The encoded protein is CASPSQTADTQYF.

The table lists this clonotype with a few counts. The rearrangement uses TRBV29-1 and TRBJ2-5; 7 nucleotides align to TRBD1. CDR3 length: 12 amino acids. The J segment lost 7 bases and the V segment lost 6 bases, leaving 8 bases of the junction unmatched. Per germline, CDR1 SQVTM and CDR2 ANQGSEA. CDR3 in DNA: TGCAGCGTCCGGACAGGATTGGGGACCCAGTACTTC. Translating gives CSVRTGLGTQYF.

The chain is built from TRBV28 and TRBJ1-4, with 9 bases lining up with TRBD1. In germline, CDR1 is MDHEN, CDR2 SYDVKM. This CDR3 is 16 amino acids long. V shed 6 bases and J 3 bases; nucleotides not matched to a gene: 8. CDR3 nucleotides: TGTGCCAGCAGCCCGACAGGGGGATTAGCTAATGAAAAACTGTTTTTT. Translation gives CASSPTGGLANEKLFF.

The sample holds many counts of this clonotype. The V and J genes are TRBV10-3 and TRBJ2-7; 9 bases align to TRBD1. The CDR3 totals 15 residues. The germline CDR1 and CDR2 sequences are ENHRY and SYGVKD. The ends lost 2 bases at V and 5 bases at J; junction bases unmatched: 7. This CDR3 reads CAISEDGTGKDEQYF. CDR3 in DNA: TGTGCCATCAGTGAGGACGGGACAGGGAAGGACGAGCAGTACTTC.

This clonotype was found a few times. V usage is TRBV6-5 and J usage is TRBJ1-5; D is unclear. Trimming took off 2 bases at V and 0 bases at J, with 11 bases between the two ends. CDR1 is MNHEY and CDR2 is SVGAGI in the germline V gene. This CDR3 is 16 amino acids long. CDR3 amino acids: CASSYPSLYSNQPQHF. The CDR3 bases are TGTGCCAGCAGTTACCCCTCTTTATATAGCAATCAGCCCCAGCATTTT.

Note on this clonotype: The junction shows a germline mismatch at one end, possibly a read error. This chain uses TRBV20-1 with TRBJ2-3, with 9 bases lining up with TRBD2. This CDR3 has 14 amino acids. CDR1 is DFQATT, CDR2 SNEGSKA, per germline (reference sequence). The CDR3 sequence: CSARLAGRTDTEYF. CDR3 DNA: TGCAGTGCTAGACTAGCGGGAAGGACAGATACGGAGTATTTT.

This clonotype was counted a few times. The gene calls are TRBV7-9 and TRBJ1-2, with D perhaps matching TRBD1 (5 bases). The germline V and J ends were trimmed by 4 bases and 4 bases, with 16 bases remaining between them. The CDR3 is 15 residues long. Germline lookup yields CDR1 SEHNR and CDR2 FQNEAQ (reference sequence). The CDR3 DNA follows: TGTGCCAGCAGCTCGCGGGGCCCGTCTAGCTATGGCTACACCTTC. It yields the protein CASSSRGPSSYGYTF.

A few counts support this clonotype. The chain combines TRBV2 with TRBJ1-2; the match to TRBD1 covers 8 bases. Germline V gene sequence: CDR1 SNHLY, CDR2 FYNNEI. The CDR3 contains 12 residues. J lost 8 bases, V lost 6 bases, and 5 bases had no gene match. For the CDR3, the DNA is TGTGCCAGCAGGGCAGGGGGCGCGGGCTACACCTTC. This gives the protein CASRAGGAGYTF.

The chain uses TRBV4-1 and TRBJ1-1, with 7 bases aligning to TRBD1. Losses at the gene ends were 3 bases for V and 4 bases for J; bases not matched to a gene: 14. Germline V gene sequence: CDR1 MGHRA, CDR2 YSYEKL. This CDR3 spans 17 amino acids. CDR3: CASSHDDRAGPGTEAFF. As DNA, the CDR3 is TGCGCCAGCAGCCATGACGACAGGGCAGGACCGGGCACTGAAGCTTTCTTT.

The chain employs TRBV5-1 and TRBJ2-3; possible D gene TRBD2, 5 bases. This CDR3 has 14 residues. CDR1 is SGHRS and CDR2 is YFSETQ in the germline V gene. Trimming removed 3 bases from V and 5 bases from J, with 13 bases in between. The CDR3 DNA reads as TGCGCCAGCAGCTCGGACTCCGGTGGAGATACGCAGTATTTT. Translated, it gives CASSSDSGGDTQYF. The full variable domain, its missing parts supplied by reference TRBV5-1 and TRBJ2-3, is KAGVTQTPRYLIKTRGQQVTLSCSPISGHRSVSWYQQTPGQGLQFLFEYFSETQRNKGNFPGRFSGRQFSNSRSEMNVSTLELGDSALYLCASSSDSGGDTQYFGPGTRLTVL.

This clonotype was observed at least ten times. The CDR3 spells CASSQDRQGRTEAFF. CDR3 DNA sequence: TGCGCCAGCAGCCAAGATCGACAGGGTCGTACTGAAGCTTTCTTT. This chain links TRBV4-1 with TRBJ1-1; 7 bases agree with TRBD1. The CDR3 has 15 amino acids. The germline CDR1 and CDR2 sequences are MGHRA and YSYEKL. Germline trimming cut 0 bases from V and 5 bases from J; bases unmatched to any gene: 6.

The chain uses TRBV3-1 and TRBJ2-1, with TRBD2 as a possible D gene (5 bases). Trimming removed 10 bases at V and 10 bases at J, with 14 bases between. The germline V gene encodes CDR1 LGHDT and CDR2 YNNKEL (reference sequence). This CDR3 has 11 amino acids. For the CDR3, the DNA is TGTGCCACGGGATCCCCGGGGGAGCAGTTCTTC. This codes for CATGSPGEQFF.

The rearrangement joins TRBV6-2 or TRBV6-3 to TRBJ1-1; D remains unclear. The germline V and J ends were trimmed by 7 bases and 2 bases, with 8 bases remaining between them. The CDR3 is 12 amino acids. Germline-derived CDR1 and CDR2 are MNHEY and SVGEGT. The CDR3 loop reads CASKFVNTEAFF. In DNA, the CDR3 is TGTGCCAGCAAGTTCGTTAACACTGAAGCTTTCTTT.

This clonotype occurred a few times. This chain links TRBV12-3 or TRBV12-4 with TRBJ2-5; 13 bases are shared with TRBD2. V lost 5 bases, J lost 5 bases, and 5 bases stayed unmatched. The CDR3 sequence is 15 residues long. Written as DNA, the CDR3 is TGTGCCAGCAGTGATACTAGCGGGGGGGTTGAGACCCAGTACTTC. Protein sequence: CASSDTSGGVETQYF.